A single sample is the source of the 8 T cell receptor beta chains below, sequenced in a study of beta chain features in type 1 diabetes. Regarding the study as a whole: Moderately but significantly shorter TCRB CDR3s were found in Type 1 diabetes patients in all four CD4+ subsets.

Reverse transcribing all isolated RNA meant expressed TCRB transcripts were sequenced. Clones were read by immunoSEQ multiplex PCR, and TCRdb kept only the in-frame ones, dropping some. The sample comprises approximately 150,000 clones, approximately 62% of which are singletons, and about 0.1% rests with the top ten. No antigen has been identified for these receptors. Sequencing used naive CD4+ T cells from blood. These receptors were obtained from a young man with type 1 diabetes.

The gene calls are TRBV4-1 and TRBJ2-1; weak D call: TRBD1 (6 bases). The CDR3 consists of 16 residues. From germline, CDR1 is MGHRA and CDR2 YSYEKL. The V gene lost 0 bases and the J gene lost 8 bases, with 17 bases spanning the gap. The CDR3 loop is CASSQDYTRGMDEQFF. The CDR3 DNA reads TGCGCCAGCAGCCAAGATTACACGAGGGGGATGGATGAGCAGTTCTTC.

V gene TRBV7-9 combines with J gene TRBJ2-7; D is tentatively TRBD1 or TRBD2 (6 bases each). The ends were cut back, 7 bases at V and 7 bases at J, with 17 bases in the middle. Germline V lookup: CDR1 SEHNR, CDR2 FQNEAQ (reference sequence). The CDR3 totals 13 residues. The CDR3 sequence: CASIPWGASEQYF. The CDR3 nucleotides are TGTGCCAGCATCCCATGGGGGGCTTCTGAGCAGTACTTC. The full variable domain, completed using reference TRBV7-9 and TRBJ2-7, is DTGVSQNPRHKITKRGQNVTFRCDPISEHNRLYWYRQTLGQGPEFLTYFQNEAQLEKSRLLSDRFSAERPKGSFSTLEIQRTEQGDSAMYLCASIPWGASEQYFGPGTRLTVT.

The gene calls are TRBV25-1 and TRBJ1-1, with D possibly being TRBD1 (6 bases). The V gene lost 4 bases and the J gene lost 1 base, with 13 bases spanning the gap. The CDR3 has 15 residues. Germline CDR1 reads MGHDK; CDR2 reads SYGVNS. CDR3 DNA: TGTGCCAGCAGTGCCCTTGGACAGCCGAACACTGAAGCTTTCTTT. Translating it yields CASSALGQPNTEAFF.

CDR3 bases: TGTGCCAGCAGCCCCGGGGGCGAGATAGCCAAAAACATTCAGTACTTC. This gives the protein CASSPGGEIAKNIQYF. The V gene is TRBV9, the J gene TRBJ2-4; TRBD1 or TRBD2 may be the D gene (6 bases each). The germline V gene has CDR1 SGDLS and CDR2 YYNGEE. This CDR3 spans 16 amino acids. V was clipped by 4 bases and J by 0 bases, with 14 bases between them.

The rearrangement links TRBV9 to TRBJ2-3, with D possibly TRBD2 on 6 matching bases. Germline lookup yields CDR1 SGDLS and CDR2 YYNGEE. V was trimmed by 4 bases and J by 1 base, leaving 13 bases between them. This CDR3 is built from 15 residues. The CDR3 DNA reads TGTGCCAGCAGCCCATTGTGGGGGGGCACAGATACGCAGTATTTT. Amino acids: CASSPLWGGTDTQYF.

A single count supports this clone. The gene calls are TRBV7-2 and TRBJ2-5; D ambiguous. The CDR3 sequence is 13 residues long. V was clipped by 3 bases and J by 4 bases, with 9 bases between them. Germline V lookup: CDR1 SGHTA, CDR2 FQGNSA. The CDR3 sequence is CASSLRTGETQYF. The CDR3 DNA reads TGTGCCAGCAGCTTGAGGACGGGAGAGACCCAGTACTTC.

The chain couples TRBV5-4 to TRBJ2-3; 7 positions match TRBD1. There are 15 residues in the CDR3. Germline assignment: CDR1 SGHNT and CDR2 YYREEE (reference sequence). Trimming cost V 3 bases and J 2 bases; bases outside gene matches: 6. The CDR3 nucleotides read TGTGCCAGCAGCTGGAAGACAGGGTCCACAGATACGCAGTATTTT. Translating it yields CASSWKTGSTDTQYF.

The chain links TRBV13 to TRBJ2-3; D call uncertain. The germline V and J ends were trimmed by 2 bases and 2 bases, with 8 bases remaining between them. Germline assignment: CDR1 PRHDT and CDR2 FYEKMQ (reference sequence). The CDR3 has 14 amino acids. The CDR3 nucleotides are TGTGCCAGCAGCTTAAACTATATCACAGATACGCAGTATTTT. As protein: CASSLNYITDTQYF.